These 31 T cell receptor beta chains share one sample of origin, sequenced in a study of blood T cells in healthy people across ages. Sample-barcoded 5' priming and a J-beta primer mix drove a second PCR of roughly 6 to 12 cycles. TCRdb called the 5' RACE reads again in MiXCR, with one record for every CDR3 protein. Of 750,000 to 1,000,000 distinct CDR3 sequences listed, just under 30% were seen once; the top ten hold about 10%. The same sample was also used in a study of T cells of mothers and their children.

Sequenced: blood. All receptors derive from a woman in her thirties or forties in good health.

Of note for this clonotype: A much larger clonotype is one base distant, so this may be a read error. This chain connects TRBV7-2 to TRBJ2-7, with TRBD2 identical over 11 bases. Trimming cost V 4 bases and J 7 bases; bases outside gene matches: 12. Germline CDR1 SGHTA, CDR2 FQGNSA. CDR3 length equals 16 residues. The CDR3 loop reads CASSSWVLAGAGEQYV. CDR3 nucleotide sequence: TGTGCCAGCAGCTCCTGGGTACTAGCGGGGGCGGGAGAGCAGTACGTC.

This clonotype was seen more than once but under ten times. The chain employs TRBV6-2 or TRBV6-3 and TRBJ1-2; 8 bases are a match to TRBD1. Germline V CDR1 and CDR2: MNHEY, SVGEGT. The length of the CDR3 is 19 residues. V was pared by 6 bases and J by 2 bases, with 20 bases of the junction left unmatched. The CDR3: CASSSGPGQGLSTNYGYTF. The CDR3 nucleotides read TGTGCCAGCAGCTCCGGTCCCGGACAGGGTCTGTCGACCAACTATGGCTACACCTTC.

The chain links TRBV28 to TRBJ1-2; possibly TRBD1 for D (6 bases). The V gene lost 8 bases and the J gene lost 2 bases, with 18 bases spanning the gap. The V gene's germline CDR1 is MDHEN and CDR2 SYDVKM. This CDR3 is 15 amino acids long. In nucleotides, the CDR3 is TGTGCCAGCTGGGGACCTGTAGGGGGAAACTATGGCTACACCTTC. Its protein is CASWGPVGGNYGYTF.

This chain uses TRBV3-1 with TRBJ1-2; no clear D gene. The CDR3 runs to 11 residues. From germline, CDR1 is LGHDT and CDR2 YNNKEL (reference sequence). Deletions cut 6 bases from V and 8 bases from J, with 10 bases between. CDR3 sequence: CASSDLIGYTF. The CDR3 region has the DNA TGTGCCAGCAGTGACCTGATCGGCTACACCTTC.

This clonotype appeared many times. In nucleotides, the CDR3 is TGTGCCAGCAGTCCGCTGGGGGCTAGCGGGGGCTACGAGCAGTACTTC. This sequence encodes CASSPLGASGGYEQYF. V usage is TRBV12-3 or TRBV12-4 and J usage is TRBJ2-7; the match to TRBD2 covers 10 bases. This CDR3 contains 16 residues. Trimming took 5 bases from V and 3 from J; bases not matched to a gene: 10.

This clonotype has at least ten counts. V and J are TRBV20-1 and TRBJ2-1, with D possibly matching TRBD1 (6 bases). Trimming removed 3 bases at V and 6 bases at J, with 15 bases between. The CDR3 runs to 14 residues. Per the germline V gene, CDR1 is DFQATT and CDR2 is SNEGSKA (reference sequence). The CDR3 DNA sequence: TGCAGTGCTAGGTCCGGGACAAGAAGCAATGAGCAGTTCTTC. It specifies CSARSGTRSNEQFF.

This clonotype was detected ten times or more. This chain connects TRBV20-1 to TRBJ2-7, with no clear D. V lost 0 bases and J 0 bases, leaving 6 bases between the germline ends. The CDR3 loop spans 13 amino acids. Per germline, CDR1 DFQATT and CDR2 SNEGSKA (reference sequence). CDR3 sequence: CSAREGSSYEQYF. The CDR3 coding sequence is TGCAGTGCTAGAGAGGGCAGCTCCTACGAGCAGTACTTC.

This clonotype was observed a handful of times. The V gene is TRBV11-3, the J gene TRBJ1-1, with unresolved D. The CDR3 consists of 13 residues. Trimming cost V 2 bases and J 9 bases, with 13 bases left between them. Per the germline V gene, CDR1 is SGHNT and CDR2 is YENEEA. The CDR3 loop is CASSLTRSSKAFF. The CDR3 nucleotides are TGTGCCAGCAGCTTAACCCGGAGCAGCAAAGCTTTCTTT.

The chain couples TRBV7-2 to TRBJ2-3; TRBD2 agrees at 9 bases. The CDR3 is 18 residues long. The germline V gene encodes CDR1 SGHTA and CDR2 FQGNSA. Trimming cost V 2 bases and J 5 bases; bases outside gene matches: 14. CDR3 coding DNA: TGTGCCAGCAGCTTACCGATCAACAGCGGGGGGAGGGGAGATACGCAGTATTTT. It translates to CASSLPINSGGRGDTQYF.

This clonotype was seen at least ten times. At one boundary the junction diverges from the germline segment, which might be a read error. The chain is built from TRBV7-2 and TRBJ2-7; D may be TRBD2 (5 bases). CDR3 length equals 14 residues. The germline CDR1 and CDR2 sequences are SGHTA and FQGNSA. DNA of the CDR3: TGTGCCAACAGCTTACTACTAGTCCCGGACGAGCAGTACTTC. It encodes CANSLLLVPDEQYF.

The chain recombines TRBV20-1 with TRBJ2-7; TRBD2 aligns across 8 bases. The germline CDR1 and CDR2 sequences are DFQATT and SNEGSKA (reference sequence). CDR3 size: 15 residues. J lost 3 bases, V lost 0 bases, and 7 bases had no gene match. CDR3 coding DNA: TGCAGTGCTAGAGATGCTAGCGGGTCTTTCTACGAGCAGTACTTC. Translating gives CSARDASGSFYEQYF.

There are a few counts of this clonotype. The chain recombines TRBV15 with TRBJ2-5, with D tentatively TRBD1 (5 bases). V lost 1 base and J 1 base, leaving 16 bases between the germline ends. CDR3 length equals 17 residues. The germline CDR1 and CDR2 sequences are LNHNV and YYDKDF (reference sequence). CDR3 sequence reads: CATSRGIVTGSQETQYF. The CDR3 nucleotides read TGTGCCACCAGCAGAGGAATCGTAACAGGCTCCCAAGAGACCCAGTACTTC.

There are many counts of this clonotype. This CDR3 is CASSYGLGRGETQYF. CDR3 nucleotides: TGTGCCAGCAGTTACGGCTTAGGGCGGGGAGAGACCCAGTACTTC. The chain carries TRBV6-6 and TRBJ2-5, with a weak D call TRBD2 (6 bases). V lost 2 bases and J lost 4, with 14 bases in between. CDR3 size: 15 residues. The germline CDR1 and CDR2 sequences are MNHNY and SVGAGI (reference sequence).

This chain connects TRBV29-1 to TRBJ2-1; possible D gene TRBD1, 5 bases. V lost 6 bases, J lost 3 bases, and 9 bases lay in between. The CDR3 covers 12 residues. Germline V gene lookup returns CDR1 SQVTM and CDR2 ANQGSEA. The CDR3: CSVLTDYNEQFF. The CDR3 region has the DNA TGCAGCGTGTTGACAGACTACAATGAGCAGTTCTTC.

This clonotype was counted many times. V and J are TRBV3-1 and TRBJ2-7, with TRBD1 matching over 7 bases. CDR3 size: 13 residues. Germline V CDR1 and CDR2: LGHDT, YNNKEL (reference sequence). V gave up 3 bases and J gave up 6 bases; unmatched junction bases: 5. CDR3 nucleotide sequence: TGTGCCAGCAGCCAGGACGACAGGGCCGAGCAGTACTTC. Translating gives CASSQDDRAEQYF.

V gene TRBV27 combines with J gene TRBJ2-5; 9 positions match TRBD2. The CDR3 covers 16 residues. Germline V gene lookup returns CDR1 MNHEY and CDR2 SMNVEV (reference sequence). V trimming: 10 bases; J trimming: 4 bases; junction bases outside the gene matches: 16. This CDR3 reads CANSRRGLAGRETQYF. In DNA, the CDR3 is TGTGCCAACAGCCGACGAGGTCTAGCGGGGAGAGAGACCCAGTACTTC.

In its sample, this clonotype was seen many times. The chain recombines TRBV29-1 with TRBJ2-1; a weak D match, TRBD2 (6 bases). This CDR3 has 14 residues. Trimming removed 3 bases from V and 6 bases from J, with 15 bases in between. The germline V gene encodes CDR1 SQVTM and CDR2 ANQGSEA. CDR3 bases: TGCAGCGTTGATGGGAAGAGGGGAGGCAATGAGCAGTTCTTC. Its protein is CSVDGKRGGNEQFF.

This rearrangement joins TRBV3-1 to TRBJ2-1; no definite D call. With 4 bases removed from V and 7 bases from J, the gap between germline ends came to 14 bases. Germline CDR1 reads LGHDT; CDR2 reads YNNKEL (reference sequence). The CDR3 has 14 residues. The CDR3 spells CASSRKGNWNEQFF. The CDR3 coding sequence is TGTGCCAGCAGCCGAAAGGGTAACTGGAATGAGCAGTTCTTC.

The chain has TRBV20-1 and TRBJ1-1, with TRBD1 matching over 10 bases. V shed 3 bases, J shed 12 bases, and the junction held 4 bases outside the gene matches. CDR3 length equals 11 residues. Germline V gene sequence: CDR1 DFQATT, CDR2 SNEGSKA (reference sequence). The CDR3 DNA reads as TGCAGTGCTAGGACAGGGGGCGCAACTTTCTTT. Translated: CSARTGGATFF.

The chain links TRBV5-8 to TRBJ2-1, with a tentative D call TRBD2 (6 bases). Trimming stripped 3 bases from V and 10 bases from J, with 17 bases between. Germline CDR1 and CDR2: SGHTS and YDEGEE. The CDR3 runs 14 residues. The CDR3 region has the DNA TGTGCCAGCAGCTCGGGGAGGCAGGTTGGCGAGCAGTTCTTC. Translated, it gives CASSSGRQVGEQFF. Variable domain in full (rest from reference TRBV5-8 and TRBJ2-1): EAGVTQSPTHLIKTRGQQATLRCSPISGHTSVYWYQQALGLGLQFLLWYDEGEERNRGNFPPRFSGRQFPNYSSELNVNALELEDSALYLCASSSGRQVGEQFFGPGTRLTVL.

This sequence joins TRBV5-1 and TRBJ2-5, with D possibly TRBD2 on 6 matching bases. Germline V gene lookup returns CDR1 SGHRS and CDR2 YFSETQ. The CDR3 has 16 amino acids. Deletions cut 4 bases from V and 1 base from J, with 17 bases between. This chain's CDR3 is CASSLLGRGSQETQYF. Here the CDR3 DNA reads TGCGCCAGCAGCCTCCTCGGCCGGGGGTCCCAAGAGACCCAGTACTTC.

The sample holds many counts of this clonotype. V usage is TRBV28 and J usage is TRBJ2-7; 10 bases match TRBD1. V was pared by 6 bases and J by 2 bases, with 7 bases of the junction left unmatched. This CDR3 is built from 15 residues. CDR1 is MDHEN and CDR2 is SYDVKM in the germline V gene. This CDR3 is CASRETGTGAYEQYF. For the CDR3, the DNA is TGTGCCAGCAGAGAGACCGGGACAGGGGCCTACGAGCAGTACTTC.

The chain joins TRBV5-1 to TRBJ2-7; maybe TRBD1 (6 bases). The length of the CDR3 is 15 residues. Trimming took 0 bases from V and 4 from J, leaving 14 bases between them. Per germline, CDR1 SGHRS and CDR2 YFSETQ. CDR3 in amino acids: CASSLGGQGKYEQYF. The CDR3 nucleotides are TGCGCCAGCAGCTTGGGGGGGCAAGGGAAGTACGAGCAGTACTTC.

This clonotype was found many times. The gene calls are TRBV12-3 or TRBV12-4 and TRBJ2-1; TRBD1 or TRBD2 may be the D gene (5 bases each). The CDR3 covers 14 residues. The V end was cut by 3 bases, the J end by 6 bases, with 12 bases between. CDR3 amino acids: CASSFGFGGNEQFF. The CDR3 DNA sequence: TGTGCCAGCAGTTTCGGCTTTGGGGGCAATGAGCAGTTCTTC.

This clonotype was detected ten times or more. The V gene is TRBV29-1, the J gene TRBJ2-1; 9 bases map to TRBD1. V trimming: 7 bases; J trimming: 9 bases; junction bases outside the gene matches: 10. Germline V gene data show CDR1 as SQVTM and CDR2 as ANQGSEA. The CDR3 has 13 amino acids. The CDR3: CSGRDRASREQFF. CDR3 nucleotides: TGCAGCGGACGGGACAGGGCGAGTCGTGAGCAGTTCTTC.

V and J are TRBV28 and TRBJ2-5; 9 bases match TRBD2. Trimming at V came to 7 bases and at J to 2 bases, leaving 8 bases not matched to a gene. In germline, CDR1 is MDHEN, CDR2 SYDVKM. This CDR3 comprises 15 residues. The CDR3 nucleotides read TGTGCCAGCATTAAAGCGGGGGGCCCGCAAGAGACCCAGTACTTC. This translates into CASIKAGGPQETQYF.

Only a few counts were recorded for this clonotype. The gene calls are TRBV10-3 and TRBJ1-5; 8 nucleotides align to TRBD1. Germline lookup yields CDR1 ENHRY and CDR2 SYGVKD. The CDR3 totals 15 residues. Losses at the gene ends were 3 bases for V and 11 bases for J; bases not matched to a gene: 12. For the CDR3, the DNA is TGTGCCATCAGTGACTTGGGGACAGGAGGAATGACCCAGCATTTT. Its translation: CAISDLGTGGMTQHF.

This clonotype was seen repeatedly, ten times or more. The rearrangement links TRBV20-1 to TRBJ1-2, with a tentative D call TRBD1 (5 bases). The CDR3 has 12 amino acids. CDR1 is DFQATT and CDR2 is SNEGSKA in the germline V gene (reference sequence). V lost 3 bases, J lost 8 bases, and 13 bases lay in between. The CDR3 protein is CSASRTGSGYTF. The CDR3 DNA follows: TGCAGTGCTAGTCGTACAGGCAGCGGCTACACCTTC.

This clonotype was picked up a small number of times. An end of the junction differs from the germline gene, which may be a read error. V is TRBV12-3 or TRBV12-4 and J is TRBJ2-5; D unresolved. The CDR3 totals 12 residues. The CDR3 here is CVSSSARETQYF. Here the CDR3 DNA reads TGTGTCAGCAGCTCCGCCAGAGAGACCCAGTACTTC.

This rearrangement joins TRBV9 to TRBJ2-3; D possibly corresponds to TRBD1 (6 bases). The CDR3 contains 16 residues. Germline-derived CDR1 and CDR2 are SGDLS and YYNGEE. With 3 bases removed from V and 0 bases from J, the gap between germline ends came to 14 bases. The CDR3 reads CASSANRDRSTDTQYF. The CDR3 DNA reads TGTGCCAGCAGCGCTAACAGGGACCGTAGCACAGATACGCAGTATTTT.

This clonotype was detected many times. The CDR3 protein is CASTLLAGNEQFF. The DNA of the CDR3 is TGTGCCAGCACCCTACTAGCGGGGAATGAGCAGTTCTTC. The J gene is TRBJ2-1, the V gene TRBV7-2, with TRBD2 matching 10 bases. The junction had 4 bases not matched to a gene; V was cut back by 7 bases and J by 7 bases. Germline loops: CDR1 SGHTA, CDR2 FQGNSA. The CDR3 covers 13 residues.